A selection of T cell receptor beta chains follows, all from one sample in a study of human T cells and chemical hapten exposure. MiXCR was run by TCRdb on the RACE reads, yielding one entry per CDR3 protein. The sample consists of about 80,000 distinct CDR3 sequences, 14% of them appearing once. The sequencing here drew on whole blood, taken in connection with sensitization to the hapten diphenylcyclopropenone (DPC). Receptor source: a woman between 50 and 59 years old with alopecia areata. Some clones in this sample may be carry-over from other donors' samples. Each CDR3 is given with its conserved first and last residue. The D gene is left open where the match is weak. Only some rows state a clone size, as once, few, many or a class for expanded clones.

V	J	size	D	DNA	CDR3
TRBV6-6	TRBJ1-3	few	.	TGTGCCAGCAGCAACTCAATTCGACTCTCTGGAAACACCATATATTTT	CASSNSIRLSGNTIYF
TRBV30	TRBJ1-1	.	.	TGTGCCTGGAGTGCGTCCCAGGGGCAAGCTTTCTTT	CAWSASQGQAFF
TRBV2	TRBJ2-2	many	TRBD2	TGTGCCAGCAGTTTCCGGACTAGCGGGAGATTCTCGAACACCGGGGAGCTGTTTTTT	CASSFRTSGRFSNTGELFF
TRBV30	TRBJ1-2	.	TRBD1	TGTGCCTGGAGTTTTCCGGGACAGAACTATGGCTACACCTTC	CAWSFPGQNYGYTF
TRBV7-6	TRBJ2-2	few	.	TGTGCCAGCAGCCCCCGGGCGGGCAAAGGGGACACCGGGGAGCTGTTTTTT	CASSPRAGKGDTGELFF
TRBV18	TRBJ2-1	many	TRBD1	TGTGCCAGCTCACCGGGACAGGGGACCGCATATGAGCAGTTCTTC	CASSPGQGTAYEQFF
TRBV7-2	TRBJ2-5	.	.	TGTGCCAGCAGCTCAGACCCTAGTCGGGAGACCCAGTACTTC	CASSSDPSRETQYF
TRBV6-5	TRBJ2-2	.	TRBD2	TGTGCCAGCAGTGGACTAGCGGGAGGTTCTACCGGGGAGCTGTTTTTT	CASSGLAGGSTGELFF
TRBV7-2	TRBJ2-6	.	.	TGTGCCAGCAGCCCGGGCCAGGGTTTTTGGACTGGGGCCAACGTCCTGACTTTC	CASSPGQGFWTGANVLTF
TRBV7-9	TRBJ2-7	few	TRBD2	TGTGCCAGCAGTACCCTAAGCGGGAGGCCCGAGCAGTACTTC	CASSTLSGRPEQYF
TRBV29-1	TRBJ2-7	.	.	TGCAGCGTTGAACAGACCAGGGGCTACGAGCAGTACTTC	CSVEQTRGYEQYF
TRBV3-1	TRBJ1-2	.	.	TGTGCCAGCAGCCAAGTGGCGTCAAACCGCCGAACCCGTCCGTCTAACTATGGCTACACCTTC	CASSQVASNRRTRPSNYGYTF
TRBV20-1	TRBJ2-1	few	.	TGCAGTGCTACCGGGGCGAATGAGCAGTTCTTC	CSATGANEQFF
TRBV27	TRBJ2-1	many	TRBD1	TGTGCCAGCAGGCGAAAAGCCGCCTCGGACAGGGGGCGAAGGTACAATGAGCAGTTCTTC	CASRRKAASDRGRRYNEQFF
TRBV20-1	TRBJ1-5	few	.	TGCAGTGCTAGAGATCTTGGTCAGCCCCAGCATTTT	CSARDLGQPQHF
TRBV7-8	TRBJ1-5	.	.	TGTGCCAGCAGCTTCGCAGGGAGTGATCAGCCCCAGCATTTT	CASSFAGSDQPQHF
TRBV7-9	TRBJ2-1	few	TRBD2	TGTGCCAGCAGCTTAGGACTAGCGGGAGACAATGAGCAGTTCTTC	CASSLGLAGDNEQFF
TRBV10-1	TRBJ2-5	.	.	TGCGCCAGCAGTGAGTCGGGTGGTCAAGAGACCCAGTACTTC	CASSESGGQETQYF
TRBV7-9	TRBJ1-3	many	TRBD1	TGTGCCAGCAGATCGACAGGGGGAAACACCATATATTTT	CASRSTGGNTIYF
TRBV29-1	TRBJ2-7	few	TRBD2	TGCAGCGTTCGGACTAGCCGCGACGAGCAGTACTTC	CSVRTSRDEQYF
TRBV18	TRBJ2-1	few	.	TGTGCCAGCTCACCCGGGTCGAATGAGCAGTTCTTC	CASSPGSNEQFF
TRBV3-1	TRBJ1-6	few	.	TGTGCCAGCAGCCAAGGTGTGAATTCACCCCTCCACTTT	CASSQGVNSPLHF
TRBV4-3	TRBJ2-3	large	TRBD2	TGCGCCAGCAGTGAGGGACTAGCGGGGCTCACAGATACGCAGTATTTT	CASSEGLAGLTDTQYF
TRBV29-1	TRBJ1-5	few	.	TGCAGCGTAAGGGAGGGCAATCAGCCCCAGCATTTT	CSVREGNQPQHF
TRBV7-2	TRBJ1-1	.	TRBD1	TGTGCCAGCAGCTCCCGGGACAGGGTACAAACTTTCTTT	CASSSRDRVQTFF
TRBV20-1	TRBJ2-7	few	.	TGCAGTGCTGGAGCGGTACCCTCCTACGAGCAGTACTTC	CSAGAVPSYEQYF
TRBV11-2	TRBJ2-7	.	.	TGTGCCAGCAGCACTACCGGGTCTTACTCCTACGAGCAGTACTTC	CASSTTGSYSYEQYF
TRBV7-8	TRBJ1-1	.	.	TGTGCCAGCAGCATATTCCCGAACACTGAAGCTTTCTTT	CASSIFPNTEAFF
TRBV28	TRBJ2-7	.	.	TGTGCCAGCAGTTTAGGTACCCCGGACTACGAGCAGTACTTC	CASSLGTPDYEQYF
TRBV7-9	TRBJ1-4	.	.	TGTGCCAGCAGCTTAAACGTAGAGTGGCATAATGAAAAACTGTTTTTT	CASSLNVEWHNEKLFF
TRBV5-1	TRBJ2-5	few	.	TGCGCCACTACAGCTGGGGGCCAAGAGACCCAGTACTTC	CATTAGGQETQYF
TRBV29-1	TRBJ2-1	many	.	TGCAGCGTAAACCCAGGGGTCTCCTACAATGAGCAGTTCTTC	CSVNPGVSYNEQFF
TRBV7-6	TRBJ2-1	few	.	TGTGCCAGCAGCTTAGAGGGAAGGGGTGAGCAGTTCTTC	CASSLEGRGEQFF
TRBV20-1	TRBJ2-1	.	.	TGCAGTGCTAGTCTTAGCAGGGGATACAATGAGCAGTTCTTC	CSASLSRGYNEQFF
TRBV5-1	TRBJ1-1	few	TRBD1	TGCGCCAGCAGCGTGACAGGGGGGCGTTTGAACACTGAAGCTTTCTTT	CASSVTGGRLNTEAFF
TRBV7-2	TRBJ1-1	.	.	TGTGCCAGCAGCTTAGGCGGGGTCCCGAACACTGAAGCTTTCTTT	CASSLGGVPNTEAFF
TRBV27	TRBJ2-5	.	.	TGTGCCAGCAGTCCCCGCCCGGATTGGGGGGCCCAGTACTTC	CASSPRPDWGAQYF
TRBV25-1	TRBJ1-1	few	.	TGTGCCAGCAGTGAACTTGGGGGGCCGAACACTGAAGCTTTCTTT	CASSELGGPNTEAFF
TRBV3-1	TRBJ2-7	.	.	TGTGCCAGCAGCCATGGGGCGGGGACATACTACGAGCAGTACTTC	CASSHGAGTYYEQYF
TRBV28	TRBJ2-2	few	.	TGTGCCAGCAGTTTAGTCCAGGGAGGTCCCGCTGGGGAGCTGTTTTTT	CASSLVQGGPAGELFF
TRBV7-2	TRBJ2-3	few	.	TGTGCCAGCAGCGTTAGCGGAGATACGCAGTATTTT	CASSVSGDTQYF
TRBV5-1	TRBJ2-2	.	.	TGCGCCAGCAGCCGTACCGAGAAGACCGGGGAGCTGTTTTTT	CASSRTEKTGELFF
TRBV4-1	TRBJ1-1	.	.	TGCGCCAGCAGCCCCCGCAAGGGGGACCACCCCACTGAAGCTTTCTTT	CASSPRKGDHPTEAFF
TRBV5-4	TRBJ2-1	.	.	TGTGCCAGCAGCTTGAAAGCAATCGATGAGCAGTTCTTC	CASSLKAIDEQFF
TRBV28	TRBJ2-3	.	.	TGTGCCAGCAGTGCCGCTAGCACAGATACGCAGTATTTT	CASSAASTDTQYF
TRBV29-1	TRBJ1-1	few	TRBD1	TGCAGCGTCCCGGGACAGTTGGACACTGAAGCTTTCTTT	CSVPGQLDTEAFF